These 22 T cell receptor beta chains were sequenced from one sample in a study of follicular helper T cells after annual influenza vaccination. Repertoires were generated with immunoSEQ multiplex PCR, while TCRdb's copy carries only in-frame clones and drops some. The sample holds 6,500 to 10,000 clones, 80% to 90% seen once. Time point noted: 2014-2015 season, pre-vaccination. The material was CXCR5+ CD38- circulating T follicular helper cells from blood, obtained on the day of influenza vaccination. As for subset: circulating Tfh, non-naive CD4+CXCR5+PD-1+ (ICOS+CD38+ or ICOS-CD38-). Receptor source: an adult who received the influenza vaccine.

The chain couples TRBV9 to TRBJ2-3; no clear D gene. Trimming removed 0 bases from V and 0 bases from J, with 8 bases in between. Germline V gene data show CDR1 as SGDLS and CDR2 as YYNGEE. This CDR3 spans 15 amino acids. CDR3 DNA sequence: TGTGCCAGCAGCGTAGCGGCTAGGAGCACAGATACGCAGTATTTT. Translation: CASSVAARSTDTQYF.

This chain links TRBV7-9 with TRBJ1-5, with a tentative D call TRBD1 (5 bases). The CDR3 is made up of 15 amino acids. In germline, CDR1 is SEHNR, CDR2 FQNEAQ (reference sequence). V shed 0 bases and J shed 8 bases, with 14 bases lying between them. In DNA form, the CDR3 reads TGTGCCAGCAGCTTAGCAGGGGTCGGCGGGGAGCCCCAGCATTTT. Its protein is CASSLAGVGGEPQHF. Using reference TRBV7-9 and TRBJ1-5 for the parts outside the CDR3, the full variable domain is DTGVSQNPRHKITKRGQNVTFRCDPISEHNRLYWYRQTLGQGPEFLTYFQNEAQLEKSRLLSDRFSAERPKGSFSTLEIQRTEQGDSAMYLCASSLAGVGGEPQHFGDGTRLSIL.

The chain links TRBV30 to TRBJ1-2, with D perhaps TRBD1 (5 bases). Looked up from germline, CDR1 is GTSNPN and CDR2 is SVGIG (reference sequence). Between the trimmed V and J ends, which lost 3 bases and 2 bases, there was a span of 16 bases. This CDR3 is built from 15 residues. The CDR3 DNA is TGTGCCTGGAGCTTATCCGGGACTATCAACTATGGCTACACCTTC. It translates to CAWSLSGTINYGYTF.

In DNA form, the CDR3 reads TGCGCCAGCAGCCAAGATTTTGGGGGGAGCTCCTACAATGAGCAGTTCTTC. Its translation: CASSQDFGGSSYNEQFF. The chain has TRBV4-3 and TRBJ2-1; tentative D call: TRBD2 (6 bases). The CDR3 length is 17 residues. In germline, CDR1 is LGHNA, CDR2 YSLEER. Trimming shortened V by 0 bases and J by 0 bases, and 12 bases separated the two germline ends.

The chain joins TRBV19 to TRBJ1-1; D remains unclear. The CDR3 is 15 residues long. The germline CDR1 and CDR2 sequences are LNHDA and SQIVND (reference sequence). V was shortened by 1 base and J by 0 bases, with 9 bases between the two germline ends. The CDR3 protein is CASSIVGVMNTEAFF. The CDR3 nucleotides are TGTGCCAGTAGTATAGTTGGGGTTATGAACACTGAAGCTTTCTTT.

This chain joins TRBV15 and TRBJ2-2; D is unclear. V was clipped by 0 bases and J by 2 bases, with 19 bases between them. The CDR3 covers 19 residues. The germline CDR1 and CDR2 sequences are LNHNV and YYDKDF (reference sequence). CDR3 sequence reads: CATSRDLGFPGLNTGELFF. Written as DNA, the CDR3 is TGTGCCACCAGCAGAGATCTGGGTTTTCCCGGTTTAAACACCGGGGAGCTGTTTTTT.

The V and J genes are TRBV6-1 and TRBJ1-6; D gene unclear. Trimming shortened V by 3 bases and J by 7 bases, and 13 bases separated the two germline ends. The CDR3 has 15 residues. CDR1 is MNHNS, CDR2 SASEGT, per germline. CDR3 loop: CASSDRRAENSPLHF. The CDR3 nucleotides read TGTGCCAGCAGTGACCGACGAGCTGAGAATTCACCCCTCCACTTT.

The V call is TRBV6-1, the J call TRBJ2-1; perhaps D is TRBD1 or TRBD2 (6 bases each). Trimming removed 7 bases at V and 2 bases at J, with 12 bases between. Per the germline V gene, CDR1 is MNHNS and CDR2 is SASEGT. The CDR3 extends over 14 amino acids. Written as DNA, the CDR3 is TGTGCCAGCAAGGGGGGAGACGCCTACAATGAGCAGTTCTTC. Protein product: CASKGGDAYNEQFF.

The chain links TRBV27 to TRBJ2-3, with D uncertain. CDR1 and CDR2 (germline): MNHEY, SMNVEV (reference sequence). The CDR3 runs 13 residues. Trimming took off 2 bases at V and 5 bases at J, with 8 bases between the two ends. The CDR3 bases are TGTGCCAGCAGTTTAAGGGAAGGAGATACGCAGTATTTT. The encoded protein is CASSLREGDTQYF.

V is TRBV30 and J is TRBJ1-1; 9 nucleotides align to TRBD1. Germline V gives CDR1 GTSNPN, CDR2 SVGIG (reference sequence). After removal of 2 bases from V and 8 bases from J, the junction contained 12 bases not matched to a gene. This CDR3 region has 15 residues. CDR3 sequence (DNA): TGTGCCTGGAGTCCCCGGACAGGGGTGTATAGCGAAGCTTTCTTT. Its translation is CAWSPRTGVYSEAFF.

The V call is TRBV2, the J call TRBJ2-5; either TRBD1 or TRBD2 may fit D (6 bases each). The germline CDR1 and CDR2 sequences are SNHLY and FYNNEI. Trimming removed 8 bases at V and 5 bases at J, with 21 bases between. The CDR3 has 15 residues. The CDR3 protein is CASLMGRGATETQYF. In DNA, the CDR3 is TGTGCCAGCTTGATGGGTAGGGGGGCCACGGAGACCCAGTACTTC.

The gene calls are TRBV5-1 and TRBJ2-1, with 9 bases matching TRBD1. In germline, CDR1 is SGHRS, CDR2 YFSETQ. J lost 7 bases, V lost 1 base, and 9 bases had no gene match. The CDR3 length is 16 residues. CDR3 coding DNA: TGCGCCAGCAGCTTGCACCCGCCTGGACAGGGGAATGAGCAGTTCTTC. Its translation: CASSLHPPGQGNEQFF.

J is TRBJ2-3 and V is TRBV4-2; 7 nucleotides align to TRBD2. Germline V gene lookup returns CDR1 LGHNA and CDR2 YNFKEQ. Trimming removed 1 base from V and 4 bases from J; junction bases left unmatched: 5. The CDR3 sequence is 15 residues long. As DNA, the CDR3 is TGTGCCAGCAGCCAAGTGTCTAGCGGACCAGATACGCAGTATTTT. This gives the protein CASSQVSSGPDTQYF.

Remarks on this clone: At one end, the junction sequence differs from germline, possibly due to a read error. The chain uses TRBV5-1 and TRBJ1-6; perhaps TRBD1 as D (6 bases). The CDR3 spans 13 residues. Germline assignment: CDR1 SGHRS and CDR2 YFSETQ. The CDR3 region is CASRLAGDSPLHF. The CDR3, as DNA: TGCGCCAGCAGGTTGGCAGGGGATTCACCCCTCCACTTT. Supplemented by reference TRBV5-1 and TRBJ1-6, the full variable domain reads KAGVTQTPRYLIKTRGQQVTLSCSPISGHRSVSWYQQTPGQGLQFLFEYFSETQRNKGNFPGRFSGRQFSNSRSEMNVSTLELGDSALYLCASRLAGDSPLHFGNGTRLTVT.

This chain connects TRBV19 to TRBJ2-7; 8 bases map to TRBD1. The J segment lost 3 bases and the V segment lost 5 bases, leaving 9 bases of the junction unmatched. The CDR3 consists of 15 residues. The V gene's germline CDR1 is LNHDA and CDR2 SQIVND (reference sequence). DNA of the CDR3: TGTGCCAGTAGTGTCCGACAGGGGATTAACTACGAGCAGTACTTC. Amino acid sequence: CASSVRQGINYEQYF.

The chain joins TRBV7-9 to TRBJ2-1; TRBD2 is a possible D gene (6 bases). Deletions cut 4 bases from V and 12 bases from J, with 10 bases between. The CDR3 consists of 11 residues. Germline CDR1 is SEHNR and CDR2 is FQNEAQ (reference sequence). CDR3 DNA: TGTGCCAGCAGCTCGGGACTTGCGCAGTTCTTC. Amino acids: CASSSGLAQFF. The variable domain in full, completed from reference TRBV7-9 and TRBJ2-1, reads DTGVSQNPRHKITKRGQNVTFRCDPISEHNRLYWYRQTLGQGPEFLTYFQNEAQLEKSRLLSDRFSAERPKGSFSTLEIQRTEQGDSAMYLCASSSGLAQFFGPGTRLTVL.

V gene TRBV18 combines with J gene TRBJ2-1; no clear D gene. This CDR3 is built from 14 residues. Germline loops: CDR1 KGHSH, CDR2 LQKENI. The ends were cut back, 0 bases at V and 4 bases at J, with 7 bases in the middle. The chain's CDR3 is CASSPPQGYNEQFF. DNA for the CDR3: TGTGCCAGCTCACCACCGCAAGGGTACAATGAGCAGTTCTTC.

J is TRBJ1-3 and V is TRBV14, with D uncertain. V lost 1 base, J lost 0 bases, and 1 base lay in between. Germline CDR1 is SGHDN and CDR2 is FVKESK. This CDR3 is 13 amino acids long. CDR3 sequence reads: CASSQASGNTIYF. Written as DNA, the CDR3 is TGTGCCAGCAGCCAAGCCTCTGGAAACACCATATATTTT.

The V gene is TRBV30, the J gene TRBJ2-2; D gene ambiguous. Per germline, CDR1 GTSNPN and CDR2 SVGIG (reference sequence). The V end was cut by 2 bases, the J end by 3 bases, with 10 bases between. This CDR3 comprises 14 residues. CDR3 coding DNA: TGTGCCTGGAGTTCCAAACAGCACACCGGGGAGCTGTTTTTT. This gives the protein CAWSSKQHTGELFF.

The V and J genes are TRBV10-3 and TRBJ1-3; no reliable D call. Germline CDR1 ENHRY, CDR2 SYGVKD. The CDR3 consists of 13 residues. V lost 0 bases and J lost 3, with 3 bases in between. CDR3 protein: CAISESGGNTIYF. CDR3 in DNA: TGTGCCATCAGTGAGTCGGGTGGAAACACCATATATTTT.

CDR3 nucleotides: TGTGCCAGCAGTTACTCGACACAGTTGAACACTGAAGCTTTCTTT. This translates into CASSYSTQLNTEAFF. The chain is built from TRBV6-5 and TRBJ1-1, with D hard to call. CDR1 is MNHEY, CDR2 SVGAGI, per germline. Deletions cut 0 bases from V and 0 bases from J, with 8 bases between. This CDR3 region has 15 residues.

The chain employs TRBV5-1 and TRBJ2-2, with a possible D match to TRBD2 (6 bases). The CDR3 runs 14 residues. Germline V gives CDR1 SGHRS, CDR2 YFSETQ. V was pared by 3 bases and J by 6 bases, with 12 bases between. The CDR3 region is CASSSVTGAGELFF. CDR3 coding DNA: TGCGCCAGCAGCTCCGTGACGGGAGCCGGGGAGCTGTTTTTT.